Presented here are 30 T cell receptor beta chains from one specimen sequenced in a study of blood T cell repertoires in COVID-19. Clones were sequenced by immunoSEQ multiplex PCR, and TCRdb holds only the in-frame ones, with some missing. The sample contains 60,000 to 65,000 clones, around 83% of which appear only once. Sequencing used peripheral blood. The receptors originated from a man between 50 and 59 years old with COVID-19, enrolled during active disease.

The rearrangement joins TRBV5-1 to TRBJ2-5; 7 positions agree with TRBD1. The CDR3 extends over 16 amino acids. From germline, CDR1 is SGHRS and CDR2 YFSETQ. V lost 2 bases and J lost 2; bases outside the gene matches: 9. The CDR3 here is CASSLRQGRGQETQYF. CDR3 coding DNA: TGCGCCAGCAGCTTAAGACAGGGAAGGGGGCAAGAGACCCAGTACTTC.

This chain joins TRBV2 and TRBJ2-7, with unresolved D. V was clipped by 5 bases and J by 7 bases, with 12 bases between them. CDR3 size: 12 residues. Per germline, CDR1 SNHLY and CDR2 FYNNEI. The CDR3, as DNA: TGTGCCAGCAGTTATACAGCCCGGGAGCAGTACTTC. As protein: CASSYTAREQYF.

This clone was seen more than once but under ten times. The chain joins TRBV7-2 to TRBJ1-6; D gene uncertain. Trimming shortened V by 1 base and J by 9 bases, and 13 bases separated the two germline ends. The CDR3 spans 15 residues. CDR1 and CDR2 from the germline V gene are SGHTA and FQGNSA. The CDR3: CASSLGRPSTSPLHF. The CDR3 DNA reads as TGTGCCAGCAGCTTAGGGCGCCCTAGTACTTCACCCCTCCACTTT.

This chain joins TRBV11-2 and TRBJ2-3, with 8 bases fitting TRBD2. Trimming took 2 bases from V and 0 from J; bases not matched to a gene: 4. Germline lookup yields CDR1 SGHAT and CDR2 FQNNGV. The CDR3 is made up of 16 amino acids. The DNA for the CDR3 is TGTGCCAGCAGCTTAACACTAGCGGCTAGCACAGATACGCAGTATTTT. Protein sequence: CASSLTLAASTDTQYF.

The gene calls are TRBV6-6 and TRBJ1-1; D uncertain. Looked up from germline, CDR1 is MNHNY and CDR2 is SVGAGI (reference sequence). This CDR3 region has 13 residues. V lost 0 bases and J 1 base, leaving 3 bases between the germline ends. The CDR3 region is CASSYSQNTEAFF. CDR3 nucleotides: TGTGCCAGCAGTTACTCTCAGAACACTGAAGCTTTCTTT.

CDR3 amino acids: CASRRQGRSYEQYF. Here the CDR3 DNA reads TGTGCCAGCAGACGACAGGGGAGGTCCTACGAGCAGTACTTC. The chain employs TRBV28 and TRBJ2-7; 8 bases fit TRBD1. This CDR3 spans 14 amino acids. V lost 6 bases, J lost 1 base, and 5 bases stayed unmatched. Looked up from germline, CDR1 is MDHEN and CDR2 is SYDVKM.

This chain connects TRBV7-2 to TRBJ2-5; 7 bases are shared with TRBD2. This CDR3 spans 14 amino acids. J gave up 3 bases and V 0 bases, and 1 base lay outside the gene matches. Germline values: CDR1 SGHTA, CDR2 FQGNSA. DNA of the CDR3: TGTGCCAGCAGCTTAGCGGGAGGGAAAGAGACCCAGTACTTC. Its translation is CASSLAGGKETQYF.

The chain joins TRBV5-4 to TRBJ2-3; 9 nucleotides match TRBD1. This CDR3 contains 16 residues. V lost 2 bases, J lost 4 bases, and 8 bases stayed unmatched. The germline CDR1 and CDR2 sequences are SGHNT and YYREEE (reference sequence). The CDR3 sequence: CASSLRTGVGADTQYF. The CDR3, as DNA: TGTGCCAGCAGCTTAAGGACAGGGGTGGGGGCAGATACGCAGTATTTT. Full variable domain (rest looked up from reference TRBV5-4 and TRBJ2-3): ETGVTQSPTHLIKTRGQQVTLRCSSQSGHNTVSWYQQALGQGPQFIFQYYREEENGRGNFPPRFSGLQFPNYSSELNVNALELDDSALYLCASSLRTGVGADTQYFGPGTRLTVL.

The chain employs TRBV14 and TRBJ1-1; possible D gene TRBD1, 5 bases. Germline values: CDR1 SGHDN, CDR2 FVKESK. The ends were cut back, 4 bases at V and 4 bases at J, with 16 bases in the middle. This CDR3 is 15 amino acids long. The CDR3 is CASSPLGQGGTEAFF. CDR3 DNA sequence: TGTGCCAGCAGCCCCCTAGGGCAGGGCGGCACTGAAGCTTTCTTT.

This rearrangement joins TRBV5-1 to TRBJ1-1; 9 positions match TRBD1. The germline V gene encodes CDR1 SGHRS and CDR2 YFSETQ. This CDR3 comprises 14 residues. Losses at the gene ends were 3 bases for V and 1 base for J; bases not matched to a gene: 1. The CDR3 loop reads CASSSGQGNTEAFF. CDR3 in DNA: TGCGCCAGCAGCTCGGGACAGGGGAACACTGAAGCTTTCTTT.

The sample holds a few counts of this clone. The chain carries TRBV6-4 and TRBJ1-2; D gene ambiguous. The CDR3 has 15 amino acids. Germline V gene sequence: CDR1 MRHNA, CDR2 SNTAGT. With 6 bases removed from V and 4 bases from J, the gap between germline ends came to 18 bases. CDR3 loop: CASRREAATGYGYTF. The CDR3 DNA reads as TGTGCCAGCAGAAGGGAGGCAGCGACCGGCTATGGCTACACCTTC.

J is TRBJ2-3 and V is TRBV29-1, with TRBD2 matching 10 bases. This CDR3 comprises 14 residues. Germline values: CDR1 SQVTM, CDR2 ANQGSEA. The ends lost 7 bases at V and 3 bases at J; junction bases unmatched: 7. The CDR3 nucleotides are TGCAGCGGGACTAGCGGAAGGCCAACAGATACGCAGTATTTT. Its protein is CSGTSGRPTDTQYF.

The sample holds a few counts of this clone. This CDR3 reads CASTRPPGTEAFF. The CDR3 nucleotides are TGTGCCAGCACCCGACCCCCGGGGACTGAAGCTTTCTTT. The V and J genes are TRBV9 and TRBJ1-1; no definite D call. V was trimmed by 6 bases and J by 5 bases, leaving 14 bases between them. The CDR3 totals 13 residues. Germline assignment: CDR1 SGDLS and CDR2 YYNGEE.

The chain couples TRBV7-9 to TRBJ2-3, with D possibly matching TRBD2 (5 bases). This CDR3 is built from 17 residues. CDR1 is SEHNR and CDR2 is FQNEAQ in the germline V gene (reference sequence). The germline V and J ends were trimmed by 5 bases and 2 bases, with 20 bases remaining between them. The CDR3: CASSRGGWSAYTDTQYF. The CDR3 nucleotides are TGTGCCAGCAGCCGGGGTGGGTGGAGCGCATACACAGATACGCAGTATTTT.

CDR3 sequence reads: CASSQADRENSPLHF. For the CDR3, the DNA is TGCGCCAGCAGCCAAGCGGACAGGGAAAATTCACCCCTCCACTTT. This sequence joins TRBV4-1 and TRBJ1-6; 8 bases line up with TRBD1. Trimming at V came to 1 base and at J to 7 bases, leaving 3 bases not matched to a gene. In germline, CDR1 is MGHRA, CDR2 YSYEKL. This CDR3 has 15 amino acids.

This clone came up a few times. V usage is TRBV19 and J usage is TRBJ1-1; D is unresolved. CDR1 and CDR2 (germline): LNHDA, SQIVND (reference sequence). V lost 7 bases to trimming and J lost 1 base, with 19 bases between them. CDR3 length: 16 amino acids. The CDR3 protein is CASTPGRALGNTEAFF. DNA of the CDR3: TGTGCCAGTACCCCGGGGAGGGCGCTAGGGAACACTGAAGCTTTCTTT.

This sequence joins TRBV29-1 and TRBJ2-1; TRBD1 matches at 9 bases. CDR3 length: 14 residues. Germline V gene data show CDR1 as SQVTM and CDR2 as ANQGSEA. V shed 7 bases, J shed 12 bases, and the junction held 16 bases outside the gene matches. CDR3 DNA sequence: TGCAGCGGGGGGACAGGGCGTAGCGCTCAAAGGCAGTTCTTC. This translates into CSGGTGRSAQRQFF.

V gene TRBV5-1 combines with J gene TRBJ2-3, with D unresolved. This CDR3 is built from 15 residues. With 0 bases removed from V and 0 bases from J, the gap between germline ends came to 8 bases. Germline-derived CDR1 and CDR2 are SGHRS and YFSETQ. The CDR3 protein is CASSLDARSTDTQYF. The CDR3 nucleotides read TGCGCCAGCAGCTTGGATGCGCGTAGCACAGATACGCAGTATTTT. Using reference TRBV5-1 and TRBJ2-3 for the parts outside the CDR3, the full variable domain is KAGVTQTPRYLIKTRGQQVTLSCSPISGHRSVSWYQQTPGQGLQFLFEYFSETQRNKGNFPGRFSGRQFSNSRSEMNVSTLELGDSALYLCASSLDARSTDTQYFGPGTRLTVL.

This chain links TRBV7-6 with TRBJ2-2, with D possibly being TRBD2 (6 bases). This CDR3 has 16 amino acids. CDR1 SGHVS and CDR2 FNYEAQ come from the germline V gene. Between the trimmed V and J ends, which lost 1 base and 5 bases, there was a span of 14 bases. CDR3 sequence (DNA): TGTGCCAGCAGCTTAGGAGGCGGGATGACTACCGGGGAGCTGTTTTTT. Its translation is CASSLGGGMTTGELFF.

The DNA of the CDR3 is TGCGCCAGCAGCTTCTCGGGACAGGGTGTCTCCCTCCACTTT. It specifies CASSFSGQGVSLHF. This rearrangement joins TRBV5-1 to TRBJ1-6, with 9 bases identical to TRBD1. V shed 2 bases, J shed 14 bases, and the junction held 8 bases outside the gene matches. This CDR3 spans 14 amino acids. The V gene's germline CDR1 is SGHRS and CDR2 YFSETQ.

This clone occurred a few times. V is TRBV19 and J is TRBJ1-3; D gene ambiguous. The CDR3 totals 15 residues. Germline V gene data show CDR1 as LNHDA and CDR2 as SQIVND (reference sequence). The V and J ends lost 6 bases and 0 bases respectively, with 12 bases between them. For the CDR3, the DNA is TGTGCCAGTAGCCCCGAAGAGTACTCTGGAAACACCATATATTTT. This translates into CASSPEEYSGNTIYF.

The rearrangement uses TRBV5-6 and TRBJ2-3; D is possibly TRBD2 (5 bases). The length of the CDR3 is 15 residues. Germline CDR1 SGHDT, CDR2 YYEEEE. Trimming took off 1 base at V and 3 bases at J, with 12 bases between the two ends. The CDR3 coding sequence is TGTGCCAGCAGCTTGCGGAGCGGAGTAACAGATACGCAGTATTTT. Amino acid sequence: CASSLRSGVTDTQYF.

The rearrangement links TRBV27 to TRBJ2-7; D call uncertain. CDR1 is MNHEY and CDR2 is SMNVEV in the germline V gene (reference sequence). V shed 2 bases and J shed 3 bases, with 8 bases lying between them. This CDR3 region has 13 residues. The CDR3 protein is CASSLGLGYEQYF. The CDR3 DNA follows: TGTGCCAGCAGTTTAGGCCTAGGCTACGAGCAGTACTTC.

The CDR3 here is CAWSGTRDYEQYF. The CDR3 region has the DNA TGTGCCTGGAGCGGGACTAGGGACTACGAGCAGTACTTC. The chain combines TRBV30 with TRBJ2-7, with TRBD2 matching 8 bases. Germline loops: CDR1 GTSNPN, CDR2 SVGIG (reference sequence). V lost 3 bases, J lost 3 bases, and 4 bases stayed unmatched. The CDR3 spans 13 residues.

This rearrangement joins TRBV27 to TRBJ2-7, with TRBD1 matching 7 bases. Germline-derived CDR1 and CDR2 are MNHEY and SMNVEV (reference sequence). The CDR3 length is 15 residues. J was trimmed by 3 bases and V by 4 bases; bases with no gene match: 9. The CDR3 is CASSSGQVTIYEQYF. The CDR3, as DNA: TGTGCCAGCAGTTCCGGACAGGTAACAATCTACGAGCAGTACTTC.

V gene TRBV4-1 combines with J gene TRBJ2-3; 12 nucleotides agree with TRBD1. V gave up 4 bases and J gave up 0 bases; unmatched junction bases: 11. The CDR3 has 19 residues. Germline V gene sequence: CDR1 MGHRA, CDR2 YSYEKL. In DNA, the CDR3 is TGCGCCAGCAGCCTTCAACCGGGACAGGGGGCATCTAGCACAGATACGCAGTATTTT. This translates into CASSLQPGQGASSTDTQYF.

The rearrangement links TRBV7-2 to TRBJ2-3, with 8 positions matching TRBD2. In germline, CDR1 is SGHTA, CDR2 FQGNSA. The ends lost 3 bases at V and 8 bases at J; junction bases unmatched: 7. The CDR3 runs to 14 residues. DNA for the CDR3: TGTGCCAGCAGCTTTAGCGGGGCGCAGGGTACGCAGTATTTT. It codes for CASSFSGAQGTQYF.

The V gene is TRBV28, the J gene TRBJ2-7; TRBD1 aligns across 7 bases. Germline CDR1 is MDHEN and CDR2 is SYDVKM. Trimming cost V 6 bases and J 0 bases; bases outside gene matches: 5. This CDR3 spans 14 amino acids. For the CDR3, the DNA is TGTGCCAGCAGCGACAGGGCCCTCTCCTACGAGCAGTACTTC. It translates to CASSDRALSYEQYF.

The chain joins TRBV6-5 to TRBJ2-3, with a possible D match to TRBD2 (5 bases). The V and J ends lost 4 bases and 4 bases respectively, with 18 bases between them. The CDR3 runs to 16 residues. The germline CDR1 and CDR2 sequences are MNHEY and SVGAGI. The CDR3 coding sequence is TGTGCCAGCAGTTTCGCCACTAGTGGGAGCGCAGATACGCAGTATTTT. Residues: CASSFATSGSADTQYF.

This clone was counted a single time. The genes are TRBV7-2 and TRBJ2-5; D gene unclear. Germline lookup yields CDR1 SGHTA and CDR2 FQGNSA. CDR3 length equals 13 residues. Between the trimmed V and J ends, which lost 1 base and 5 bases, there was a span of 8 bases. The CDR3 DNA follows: TGTGCCAGCAGCTTAGTTTTCCTTGAGACCCAGTACTTC. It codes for CASSLVFLETQYF.